The 25 T cell receptor beta chains below come from one sample, sequenced in a study of response to subunit inactivated influenza vaccine. TCRdb re-derived calls from the RT-PCR reads in MiXCR, one entry per CDR3 protein. Of 550,000 to 800,000 distinct CDR3 sequences in the sample, approximately 13% were seen once. The source was PBMCs from blood, collected about 14 days before vaccination. The receptors come from a man aged 45-60 years who received an inactivated influenza vaccine.

V gene TRBV18 combines with J gene TRBJ1-1, with 9 bases identical to TRBD1. Germline CDR1 reads KGHSH; CDR2 reads LQKENI. V shed 5 bases and J 4 bases; nucleotides not matched to a gene: 8. The CDR3 runs 15 residues. DNA of the CDR3: TGTGCCAGCTCAAAAACAGGGGGCAAGGGCACTGAAGCTTTCTTT. Its translation: CASSKTGGKGTEAFF. The full variable domain, its missing parts supplied by reference TRBV18 and TRBJ1-1, is NAGVMQNPRHLVRRRGQEARLRCSPMKGHSHVYWYRQLPEEGLKFMVYLQKENIIDESGMPKERFSAEFPKEGPSILRIQQVVRGDSAAYFCASSKTGGKGTEAFFGQGTRLTVV.

This clonotype was picked up a small number of times. This sequence joins TRBV7-2 and TRBJ2-7; the match to TRBD2 covers 8 bases. Trimming took 5 bases from V and 2 from J; bases not matched to a gene: 14. Germline CDR1 SGHTA, CDR2 FQGNSA. The CDR3 extends over 17 amino acids. The CDR3 DNA sequence: TGTGCCAGCAGCCCCCGGGGGGGCGGGACAAAGCCCTACGAGCAGTACTTC. Protein sequence: CASSPRGGGTKPYEQYF.

The sample holds a few counts of this clonotype. The chain uses TRBV20-1 and TRBJ2-7, with 9 positions matching TRBD1. The V gene end was trimmed by 2 bases and the J gene end by 5 bases; junction bases not matched to a gene: 4. Germline CDR1 and CDR2: DFQATT and SNEGSKA (reference sequence). This CDR3 is built from 13 residues. The CDR3 nucleotides read TGCAGTGCTAGAAAACAGGGGGCGGACGAGCAGTACTTC. Amino acid sequence: CSARKQGADEQYF.

This chain uses TRBV13 with TRBJ2-7; 7 bases are a match to TRBD2. Losses at the gene ends were 2 bases for V and 1 base for J; bases not matched to a gene: 8. Germline values: CDR1 PRHDT, CDR2 FYEKMQ (reference sequence). The CDR3 spans 16 residues. For the CDR3, the DNA is TGTGCCAGCAGCTTATTCGGATCTAGCGGTTCCTACGAGCAGTACTTC. This translates into CASSLFGSSGSYEQYF.

This chain links TRBV12-3 or TRBV12-4 with TRBJ2-3; 10 bases are shared with TRBD2. The CDR3 extends over 16 amino acids. V was pared by 10 bases and J by 3 bases, with 13 bases of the junction left unmatched. Here the CDR3 DNA reads TGTGCCACCGCCAAATCTAGCGGGAGAGGGACAGATACGCAGTATTTT. It specifies CATAKSSGRGTDTQYF.

This clonotype was observed a few times. The chain links TRBV4-2 to TRBJ2-5; 9 positions match TRBD2. This CDR3 is built from 16 residues. Per the germline V gene, CDR1 is LGHNA and CDR2 is YNFKEQ. V trimming: 0 bases; J trimming: 5 bases; junction bases outside the gene matches: 7. The CDR3 is CASSQDPSGGFETQYF. CDR3 coding DNA: TGTGCCAGCAGCCAAGATCCCAGCGGGGGGTTTGAGACCCAGTACTTC.

This clonotype was seen only a few times. The chain carries TRBV20-1 and TRBJ1-6; D gene ambiguous. Germline-derived CDR1 and CDR2 are DFQATT and SNEGSKA (reference sequence). The CDR3 covers 15 residues. The CDR3 loop reads CSITRRIDKNSPLHF. The CDR3 nucleotides are TGCAGCATAACACGACGAATCGATAAAAATTCACCCCTCCACTTT.

The J gene is TRBJ1-5, the V gene TRBV12-3 or TRBV12-4; TRBD2 matches at 7 bases. The DNA end lines up better with TRBJ2-3; the J call may be wrong. The CDR3 spans 15 residues. The CDR3 nucleotides are TGTGCCAGCAGTCCCGAGGGAGGGGTAAGTCAGCCCCAGTATTTT. It specifies CASSPEGGVSQPQYF.

This chain uses TRBV6-2 or TRBV6-3 with TRBJ2-1, with TRBD2 matching over 9 bases. The germline V gene has CDR1 MNHEY and CDR2 SVGEGT. After removal of 7 bases from V and 6 bases from J, the junction contained 10 bases not matched to a gene. The CDR3 consists of 15 residues. CDR3 residues: CASMFAGGPSNEQFF. Here the CDR3 DNA reads TGTGCCAGCATGTTTGCGGGAGGGCCATCCAATGAGCAGTTCTTC.

This clonotype has a handful of counts. This chain connects TRBV5-5 to TRBJ2-1; 8 bases are a match to TRBD1. V dropped 4 bases and J dropped 5; count of bases not matched to a gene: 11. Germline loops: CDR1 SGHKS, CDR2 YYEKEE (reference sequence). The CDR3 totals 16 residues. The CDR3 nucleotides are TGTGCCAGCAGCCCATATCCGGACAGGGCCCACAATGAGCAGTTCTTC. As protein: CASSPYPDRAHNEQFF. The full variable domain, with the rest looked up from reference TRBV5-5 and TRBJ2-1, is DAGVTQSPTHLIKTRGQQVTLRCSPISGHKSVSWYQQVLGQGPQFIFQYYEKEERGRGNFPDRFSARQFPNYSSELNVNALLLGDSALYLCASSPYPDRAHNEQFFGPGTRLTVL.

This clonotype has ten or more counts. This chain uses TRBV10-2 with TRBJ2-1, with D possibly matching TRBD2 (5 bases). The CDR3 has 14 amino acids. Germline CDR1 reads WSHSY; CDR2 reads SAAADI. With 11 bases removed from V and 0 bases from J, the gap between germline ends came to 14 bases. In DNA form, the CDR3 reads TGCGCCGGGTCAAGCGGAGCCTCCTACAATGAGCAGTTCTTC. Encoded protein: CAGSSGASYNEQFF.

CDR3 bases: TGCGCCAGCAGCCAAGATTTAAGACAGATTAATCAGCCCCAGCATTTT. Its translation is CASSQDLRQINQPQHF. The V and J genes are TRBV4-1 and TRBJ1-5; possible D gene TRBD1, 5 bases. The germline V and J ends were trimmed by 0 bases and 4 bases, with 13 bases remaining between them. CDR1 is MGHRA, CDR2 YSYEKL, per germline. The CDR3 has 16 amino acids.

Only a few counts were recorded for this clonotype. J is TRBJ2-5 and V is TRBV29-1, with TRBD2 identical over 9 bases. There are 17 residues in the CDR3. Per germline, CDR1 SQVTM and CDR2 ANQGSEA. The V and J ends lost 6 bases and 0 bases, in that order; junction bases with no gene match: 14. CDR3 loop: CSVRRWGIAGDQETQYF. The DNA of the CDR3 is TGCAGCGTCCGAAGGTGGGGTATAGCGGGGGACCAAGAGACCCAGTACTTC.

The J gene is TRBJ2-1, the V gene TRBV7-3, with 10 bases identical to TRBD1. The length of the CDR3 is 14 residues. Trimming took 5 bases from V and 6 from J; bases not matched to a gene: 4. CDR1 SGHTA and CDR2 FQGTGA come from the germline V gene. The CDR3 sequence: CASSRTGGLNEQFF. CDR3 nucleotide sequence: TGTGCCAGCAGCCGGACAGGGGGTCTCAATGAGCAGTTCTTC.

This clonotype appeared a few times. J is TRBJ2-1 and V is TRBV4-2; 10 bases are shared with TRBD2. With 2 bases clipped from V and 8 bases from J, the junction kept 6 bases outside the gene matches. The CDR3 contains 15 residues. Germline V gives CDR1 LGHNA, CDR2 YNFKEQ. The CDR3 reads CASSQRPSGSYEQFF. The CDR3 nucleotides are TGTGCCAGCAGCCAAAGGCCTAGCGGGAGCTATGAGCAGTTCTTC.

This clonotype occurred a few times. The chain employs TRBV5-4 and TRBJ2-5; unclear D gene. Germline loops: CDR1 SGHNT, CDR2 YYREEE (reference sequence). The V end lost 5 bases, the J end lost 5 bases, and 13 bases lay between the germline ends. CDR3 size: 13 residues. The CDR3 nucleotides read TGTGCCAGCAGAGGTGGGATGGCGGAGACCCAGTACTTC. Encoded protein: CASRGGMAETQYF.

The chain employs TRBV4-3 and TRBJ2-4; D possibly matches TRBD1 or TRBD2 (5 bases each). With 4 bases removed from V and 0 bases from J, the gap between germline ends came to 22 bases. The CDR3 covers 19 residues. Germline assignment: CDR1 LGHNA and CDR2 YSLEER. The CDR3 DNA is TGCGCCAGCAGCCTTGGGACGAGCGGAAAACTTCTAGCCAAAAACATTCAGTACTTC. It translates to CASSLGTSGKLLAKNIQYF.

V gene TRBV3-1 combines with J gene TRBJ2-7; 8 bases agree with TRBD1. The ends lost 1 base at V and 7 bases at J; junction bases unmatched: 9. The germline CDR1 and CDR2 sequences are LGHDT and YNNKEL (reference sequence). This CDR3 has 15 residues. The CDR3 DNA reads TGTGCCAGCAGCCAAGGTCAGGACAGGGCTCAGGAGCAGTACTTC. It codes for CASSQGQDRAQEQYF.

This clonotype was recorded many times. V usage is TRBV4-1 and J usage is TRBJ2-5; 11 bases match TRBD2. The CDR3 extends over 16 amino acids. V was pared by 0 bases and J by 3 bases, with 3 bases of the junction left unmatched. The germline V gene has CDR1 MGHRA and CDR2 YSYEKL. CDR3 sequence reads: CASSQDRLAGKETQYF. The CDR3 DNA is TGCGCCAGCAGCCAAGATAGACTAGCGGGAAAAGAGACCCAGTACTTC.

The chain carries TRBV20-1 and TRBJ1-5; possibly TRBD1 for D (5 bases). The V gene's germline CDR1 is DFQATT and CDR2 SNEGSKA (reference sequence). With 1 base removed from V and 4 bases from J, the gap between germline ends came to 17 bases. This CDR3 is built from 16 residues. The CDR3 protein is CSARVYRGTHNQPQHF. In nucleotides, the CDR3 is TGCAGTGCTAGAGTGTATAGGGGAACGCATAATCAGCCCCAGCATTTT.

This chain joins TRBV18 and TRBJ2-5, with 7 positions matching TRBD1. Germline V gives CDR1 KGHSH, CDR2 LQKENI. The V and J ends lost 3 bases and 5 bases, in that order; junction bases with no gene match: 9. The CDR3 spans 15 residues. The CDR3 DNA follows: TGTGCCAGCTCACCCGCGACAGGGATTTTTGAGACCCAGTACTTC. Its translation is CASSPATGIFETQYF.

The genes are TRBV27 and TRBJ1-5; the D gene is possibly TRBD1 (5 bases). The CDR3 length is 17 residues. CDR1 is MNHEY, CDR2 SMNVEV, per germline (reference sequence). V was clipped by 1 base and J by 1 base, with 14 bases between them. CDR3 sequence reads: CASSLWWDVQSNQPQHF. CDR3 bases: TGTGCCAGCAGTTTATGGTGGGACGTTCAGAGCAATCAGCCCCAGCATTTT.

This clonotype occurred many times. The CDR3 region has the DNA TGTGCCAGCAGCTACCGTTACGAGCAGTACTTC. Amino acids: CASSYRYEQYF. V usage is TRBV6-2 or TRBV6-3 and J usage is TRBJ2-7; D remains unclear. The CDR3 covers 11 residues. Germline V CDR1 and CDR2: MNHEY, SVGEGT. V was clipped by 6 bases and J by 4 bases, with 7 bases between them.

This clonotype has more than one count but fewer than ten. This chain uses TRBV4-1 with TRBJ2-5; D possibly corresponds to TRBD2 (5 bases). Between the trimmed V and J ends, which lost 4 bases and 5 bases, there was a span of 23 bases. Germline-derived CDR1 and CDR2 are MGHRA and YSYEKL. The CDR3 sequence is 17 residues long. The CDR3 reads CASSPGLGSETRETQYF. The CDR3 nucleotides are TGCGCCAGCAGCCCCGGACTGGGTTCTGAGACGAGGGAGACCCAGTACTTC.

This clonotype was recorded at least ten times. The DNA for the CDR3 is TGCGCCAGCAGCCAAGAGACAGGGGCGGGTTCACCCCTCCACTTT. This translates into CASSQETGAGSPLHF. V usage is TRBV4-1 and J usage is TRBJ1-6, with 8 nucleotides matching TRBD1. Trimming removed 0 bases from V and 9 bases from J; junction bases left unmatched: 4. CDR1 and CDR2 from the germline V gene are MGHRA and YSYEKL. The CDR3 is made up of 15 amino acids.